The 19 T cell receptor beta chains presented below share a single source sample, sequenced in a study of T cell repertoires in ileal Crohn's disease. The protocol was immunoSEQ multiplex PCR, while the TCRdb copy is restricted to in-frame clones and leaves out a portion. The sample holds about 5,600 clones, approximately 85% seen once. Sequencing used ileal tissue. The receptor set was obtained from an adult with Crohn's disease.

The chain carries TRBV6-5 and TRBJ2-7; D possibly corresponds to TRBD1 (6 bases). The CDR3 sequence is 14 residues long. From germline, CDR1 is MNHEY and CDR2 SVGAGI. The germline V and J ends were trimmed by 4 bases and 7 bases, with 17 bases remaining between them. In nucleotides, the CDR3 is TGTGCCAGCAGTTTAAATCAACAGGGACGGGAGCAGTACTTC. Amino acids: CASSLNQQGREQYF.

The V and J genes are TRBV5-1 and TRBJ2-7, with D possibly TRBD1 on 6 matching bases. Germline V gives CDR1 SGHRS, CDR2 YFSETQ. CDR3 size: 14 residues. The V end was cut by 4 bases, the J end by 3 bases, with 14 bases between. CDR3 coding DNA: TGCGCCAGCAGCCTGGTAGGACAGTTCTACGAGCAGTACTTC. Translating gives CASSLVGQFYEQYF. Full variable domain (missing parts from reference TRBV5-1 and TRBJ2-7): KAGVTQTPRYLIKTRGQQVTLSCSPISGHRSVSWYQQTPGQGLQFLFEYFSETQRNKGNFPGRFSGRQFSNSRSEMNVSTLELGDSALYLCASSLVGQFYEQYFGPGTRLTVT.

V and J are TRBV5-6 and TRBJ1-2, with D tentatively TRBD1 (6 bases). Germline assignment: CDR1 SGHDT and CDR2 YYEEEE. V lost 0 bases and J lost 7, with 16 bases in between. The CDR3 totals 15 residues. In DNA, the CDR3 is TGTGCCAGCAGCTTGGTCGGGGGGGGGCTGGCTGGCTACACCTTC. As protein: CASSLVGGGLAGYTF. Full variable domain (outside the CDR3, taken from reference TRBV5-6 and TRBJ1-2): DAGVTQSPTHLIKTRGQQVTLRCSPKSGHDTVSWYQQALGQGPQFIFQYYEEEERQRGNFPDRFSGHQFPNYSSELNVNALLLGDSALYLCASSLVGGGLAGYTFGSGTRLTVV.

This chain uses TRBV6-5 with TRBJ1-4, with D maybe TRBD1 (5 bases). The CDR3 covers 13 residues. V was shortened by 6 bases and J by 7 bases, with 12 bases between the two germline ends. The germline V gene has CDR1 MNHEY and CDR2 SVGAGI. CDR3 sequence reads: CASSGRGAEKLFF. The DNA for the CDR3 is TGTGCCAGCAGCGGTAGGGGCGCTGAAAAACTGTTTTTT.

This clone appeared once. CDR3 DNA sequence: TGCGCCAGCAGCCCTAGGGGGTACCAAGAGACCCAGTACTTC. Translation gives CASSPRGYQETQYF. The chain combines TRBV5-1 with TRBJ2-5, with D possibly being TRBD1 (6 bases). Trimming cost V 4 bases and J 0 bases, with 10 bases left between them. CDR3 size: 14 residues. Germline-derived CDR1 and CDR2 are SGHRS and YFSETQ.

The chain employs TRBV28 and TRBJ2-7; D remains ambiguous. Germline V gene lookup returns CDR1 MDHEN and CDR2 SYDVKM. This CDR3 comprises 12 residues. V lost 5 bases and J lost 3, with 8 bases in between. CDR3 in DNA: TGTGCCAGCAGTCCCCACATCTACGAGCAGTACTTC. Its protein product is CASSPHIYEQYF.

The rearrangement joins TRBV5-6 to TRBJ2-6, with a possible D match to TRBD1 (7 bases). Trimming cost V 4 bases and J 4 bases, with 12 bases left between them. The CDR3 runs to 15 residues. The germline CDR1 and CDR2 sequences are SGHDT and YYEEEE. Here the CDR3 DNA reads TGTGCCAGCAGCGAGGGGGCGGGAGGGGCCAACGTCCTGACTTTC. It encodes CASSEGAGGANVLTF. The full variable domain, rest sourced from reference TRBV5-6 and TRBJ2-6, is DAGVTQSPTHLIKTRGQQVTLRCSPKSGHDTVSWYQQALGQGPQFIFQYYEEEERQRGNFPDRFSGHQFPNYSSELNVNALLLGDSALYLCASSEGAGGANVLTFGAGSRLTVL.

The CDR3 is CASNRAFGNIQYF. The CDR3 bases are TGTGCCAGTAACAGGGCTTTTGGAAACATTCAGTACTTC. The V call is TRBV6-1, the J call TRBJ2-4, with a possible D match to TRBD1 (6 bases). V lost 9 bases to trimming and J lost 6 bases, with 15 bases between them. This CDR3 comprises 13 residues. Germline V gene lookup returns CDR1 MNHNS and CDR2 SASEGT.

This chain joins TRBV9 and TRBJ1-1; 9 nucleotides match TRBD1. CDR3 length: 14 residues. Per germline, CDR1 SGDLS and CDR2 YYNGEE. Unmatched junction bases numbered 2, after V lost 2 bases and J lost 3 bases. CDR3 region: CASSVRDRDTEAFF. CDR3 DNA: TGTGCCAGCAGCGTCCGGGACAGGGACACTGAAGCTTTCTTT.

The rearrangement links TRBV28 to TRBJ2-7, with 7 bases fitting TRBD1. The V segment lost 6 bases and the J segment 0 bases; nucleotides outside the gene matches: 8. The CDR3 sequence is 15 residues long. CDR1 is MDHEN, CDR2 SYDVKM, per germline. The CDR3 protein is CASRGTGQSSYEQYF. For the CDR3, the DNA is TGTGCCAGCAGGGGAACGGGACAGAGCTCCTACGAGCAGTACTTC.

The V and J genes are TRBV5-1 and TRBJ2-7; TRBD1 is a possible D gene (6 bases). The CDR3 is made up of 16 amino acids. Germline V gene data show CDR1 as SGHRS and CDR2 as YFSETQ. With 4 bases removed from V and 6 bases from J, the gap between germline ends came to 23 bases. The CDR3 reads CASSPGFGGSRGEQYF. CDR3 DNA sequence: TGCGCCAGCAGCCCCGGGTTCGGCGGGTCCAGGGGCGAGCAGTACTTC.

This clone occurred once. V and J are TRBV28 and TRBJ2-7, with 12 nucleotides matching TRBD1. V shed 3 bases and J 3 bases; nucleotides not matched to a gene: 12. The germline V gene has CDR1 MDHEN and CDR2 SYDVKM. The CDR3 has 18 residues. The CDR3 sequence is CASSFLRDRGPDRYEQYF. The CDR3 nucleotides are TGTGCCAGCAGTTTTTTACGGGACAGGGGGCCCGATCGCTACGAGCAGTACTTC.

The V gene is TRBV5-1, the J gene TRBJ1-3, with D tentatively TRBD1 (6 bases). The CDR3 runs 16 residues. The V end lost 4 bases, the J end lost 4 bases, and 18 bases lay between the germline ends. Per germline, CDR1 SGHRS and CDR2 YFSETQ. CDR3 protein: CASSLTVGGLGNTIYF. CDR3 DNA sequence: TGCGCCAGCAGCCTCACCGTGGGGGGGCTCGGAAACACCATATATTTT.

The chain couples TRBV6-1 to TRBJ2-2; no definite D call. Germline loops: CDR1 MNHNS, CDR2 SASEGT. There are 13 residues in the CDR3. Between the trimmed V and J ends, which lost 5 bases and 3 bases, there was a span of 7 bases. The DNA of the CDR3 is TGTGCCAGCAGTAATCAATACACCGGGGAGCTGTTTTTT. Its translation: CASSNQYTGELFF.

The chain couples TRBV15 to TRBJ2-5, with TRBD1 identical over 8 bases. The CDR3 extends over 15 amino acids. The V and J ends lost 0 bases and 5 bases, in that order; junction bases with no gene match: 5. The germline V gene has CDR1 LNHNV and CDR2 YYDKDF (reference sequence). The CDR3: CATSRDGQGGETQYF. The CDR3 DNA sequence: TGTGCCACCAGCAGAGATGGACAGGGAGGTGAGACCCAGTACTTC. The variable domain in full, completed from reference TRBV15 and TRBJ2-5, reads DAMVIQNPRYQVTQFGKPVTLSCSQTLNHNVMYWYQQKSSQAPKLLFHYYDKDFNNEADTPDNFQSRRPNTSFCFLDIRSPGLGDTAMYLCATSRDGQGGETQYFGPGTRLLVL.

Of note for this clone: At one end, the junction sequence differs from germline, possibly due to a read error. This rearrangement joins TRBV7-2 to TRBJ1-2; 10 bases fit TRBD1. The germline gives CDR1 SGHTA, CDR2 FQGNSA. The CDR3 runs to 13 residues. The CDR3 sequence is CASSLDQGQGPLF. CDR3 nucleotides: TGTGCCAGCAGCTTAGACCAGGGACAGGGGCCGCTCTTC.

Written as DNA, the CDR3 is TGTGCCAGCAGCTTCTCGGAAAGGGGCGCTGAAGCTTTCTTT. Amino acid sequence: CASSFSERGAEAFF. J is TRBJ1-1 and V is TRBV7-8; D possibly corresponds to TRBD1 (5 bases). Trimming removed 3 bases from V and 6 bases from J, with 14 bases in between. Germline lookup yields CDR1 SGHVS and CDR2 FQNEAQ. This CDR3 spans 14 amino acids.

The chain recombines TRBV29-1 with TRBJ2-2; 11 bases line up with TRBD1. V trimming: 3 bases; J trimming: 4 bases; junction bases outside the gene matches: 4. The CDR3 length is 15 residues. Germline-derived CDR1 and CDR2 are SQVTM and ANQGSEA. The CDR3 bases are TGCAGCGTTGAGGAGGGGACAGGGGGCACCGGGGAGCTGTTTTTT. Residues: CSVEEGTGGTGELFF.

The chain joins TRBV19 to TRBJ2-1; 7 bases match TRBD1. The CDR3 extends over 13 amino acids. Germline V gene sequence: CDR1 LNHDA, CDR2 SQIVND (reference sequence). V was clipped by 4 bases and J by 7 bases; unmatched bases: 4. DNA for the CDR3: TGTGCCAGTAGTACGCAACAGGGGAATGAGCAGTTCTTC. Translating gives CASSTQQGNEQFF.